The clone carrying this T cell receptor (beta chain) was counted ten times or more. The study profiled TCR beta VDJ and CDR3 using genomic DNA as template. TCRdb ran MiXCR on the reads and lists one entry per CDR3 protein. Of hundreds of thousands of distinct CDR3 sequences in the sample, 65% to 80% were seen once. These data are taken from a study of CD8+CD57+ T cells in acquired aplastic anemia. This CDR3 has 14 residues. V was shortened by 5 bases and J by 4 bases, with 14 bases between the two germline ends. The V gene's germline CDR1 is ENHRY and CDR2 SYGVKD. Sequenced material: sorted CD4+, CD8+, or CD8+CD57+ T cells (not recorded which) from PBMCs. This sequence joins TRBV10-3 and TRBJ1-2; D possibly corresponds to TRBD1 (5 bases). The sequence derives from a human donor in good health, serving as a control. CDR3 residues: CAISYGQGPYGYTF. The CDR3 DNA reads TGTGCCATCAGTTATGGGCAGGGCCCCTATGGCTACACCTTC.